These 19 T cell receptor beta chains originate from one sample sequenced in a study of blood T cell repertoires in COVID-19. The table came from immunoSEQ multiplex PCR; TCRdb's copy has only in-frame clones and leaves some out. In the table there are some 390,000 clones, around 87% of which are singletons. Sequenced material: peripheral blood. The receptors come from a woman aged 60-70 years with COVID-19, enrolled during active disease.

The V call is TRBV19, the J call TRBJ1-5; no clear D. V lost 3 bases to trimming and J lost 4 bases, with 10 bases between them. Per germline, CDR1 LNHDA and CDR2 SQIVND (reference sequence). The CDR3 loop spans 14 amino acids. This CDR3 is CASSIQVANQPQHF. CDR3 bases: TGTGCCAGTAGTATCCAGGTCGCTAATCAGCCCCAGCATTTT.

This clone was seen a single time. The genes are TRBV4-1 and TRBJ2-7; 9 bases are shared with TRBD2. The CDR3 has 15 residues. J lost 4 bases, V lost 1 base, and 5 bases had no gene match. CDR1 and CDR2 from the germline V gene are MGHRA and YSYEKL. The CDR3 sequence is CASSQGLAGYYEQYF. CDR3 bases: TGCGCCAGCAGCCAAGGGCTAGCGGGGTATTACGAGCAGTACTTC.

V and J are TRBV6-5 and TRBJ1-1, with D perhaps TRBD1 (5 bases). Deletions cut 6 bases from V and 3 bases from J, with 8 bases between. Germline V gene data show CDR1 as MNHEY and CDR2 as SVGAGI. This CDR3 region has 12 residues. The CDR3 here is CASSDSHTEAFF. The CDR3 nucleotides are TGTGCCAGCAGCGACAGTCACACTGAAGCTTTCTTT.

The genes are TRBV19 and TRBJ1-5; unclear D gene. CDR1 is LNHDA, CDR2 SQIVND, per germline (reference sequence). V lost 3 bases, J lost 5 bases, and 8 bases lay in between. This CDR3 comprises 13 residues. The CDR3: CASSILRDQPQHF. CDR3 nucleotides: TGTGCCAGTAGTATTCTAAGAGATCAGCCCCAGCATTTT.

This rearrangement joins TRBV18 to TRBJ2-1; D possibly corresponds to TRBD1 (5 bases). The CDR3 length is 16 residues. Germline lookup yields CDR1 KGHSH and CDR2 LQKENI. Trimming took off 0 bases at V and 3 bases at J, with 12 bases between the two ends. The CDR3 DNA reads as TGTGCCAGCTCACCACCGATAACAGGTGTCTACAATGAGCAGTTCTTC. Amino acid sequence: CASSPPITGVYNEQFF.

The V and J genes are TRBV18 and TRBJ2-2, with 8 nucleotides matching TRBD2. The CDR3 extends over 17 amino acids. Germline V gives CDR1 KGHSH, CDR2 LQKENI. V gave up 2 bases and J gave up 0 bases; unmatched junction bases: 5. The CDR3 DNA is TGTGCCAGCTCACCAGGTCCAGCGGGGGCGAACACCGGGGAGCTGTTTTTT. Amino acids: CASSPGPAGANTGELFF.

V is TRBV3-1 (or the pseudogene TRBV3-2) and J is TRBJ2-2; 8 bases match TRBD2. CDR3 length: 14 residues. Looked up from germline, CDR1 is LGHDT and CDR2 is YNNKEL (reference sequence). J was trimmed by 5 bases and V by 5 bases; bases with no gene match: 4. The CDR3 bases are TGTGCCAGCAGCGCCCGGGGGGGTACCGGGGAGCTGTTTTTT. Translating gives CASSARGGTGELFF.

The chain recombines TRBV5-8 with TRBJ1-1, with D possibly TRBD1 on 5 matching bases. This CDR3 is built from 15 residues. V was shortened by 1 base and J by 0 bases, with 10 bases between the two germline ends. The germline gives CDR1 SGHTS, CDR2 YDEGEE. DNA of the CDR3: TGTGCCAGCAGCTTGTCGGGGGTAATGAACACTGAAGCTTTCTTT. Translated: CASSLSGVMNTEAFF.

The chain has TRBV3-1 (or the pseudogene TRBV3-2) and TRBJ1-5; tentatively, D is TRBD1 (6 bases). The V and J ends lost 0 bases and 6 bases respectively, with 15 bases between them. Germline CDR1 reads LGHDT; CDR2 reads YNNKEL (reference sequence). This CDR3 contains 16 residues. Here the CDR3 reads CASSQDPAGAGQPQHF. The CDR3 region has the DNA TGTGCCAGCAGCCAAGATCCGGCGGGGGCGGGTCAGCCCCAGCATTTT.

This clone was seen just once. This chain connects TRBV9 to TRBJ1-5; no definite D call. The CDR3 covers 15 residues. Trimming took off 4 bases at V and 7 bases at J, with 18 bases between the two ends. Per germline, CDR1 SGDLS and CDR2 YYNGEE. Written as DNA, the CDR3 is TGTGCCAGCAGCCCCGAGGACGGGAGCGGGCAGCCCCAGCATTTT. Translated, it gives CASSPEDGSGQPQHF.

V is TRBV28 and J is TRBJ2-7; TRBD1 aligns across 10 bases. J lost 2 bases, V lost 4 bases, and 5 bases had no gene match. CDR1 and CDR2 (germline): MDHEN, SYDVKM. This CDR3 is 15 amino acids long. CDR3 nucleotides: TGTGCCAGCAGTTCAACCGGGACAGGGGCCTACGAGCAGTACTTC. As protein: CASSSTGTGAYEQYF.

The chain combines TRBV10-3 with TRBJ2-3; 16 nucleotides agree with TRBD2. J was trimmed by 2 bases and V by 4 bases; bases with no gene match: 12. The CDR3 sequence is 20 residues long. The germline V gene encodes CDR1 ENHRY and CDR2 SYGVKD. The CDR3 is CAISAGTSGGAGLHTDTQYF. In DNA form, the CDR3 reads TGTGCCATCAGTGCAGGGACTAGCGGGGGGGCCGGACTACACACAGATACGCAGTATTTT.

This chain connects TRBV5-5 to TRBJ1-6, with TRBD1 identical over 8 bases. CDR3 length: 14 residues. CDR1 SGHKS and CDR2 YYEKEE come from the germline V gene (reference sequence). Trimming cost V 0 bases and J 8 bases; bases outside gene matches: 1. CDR3 region: CASSLVQGDSPLHF. The CDR3 DNA reads TGTGCCAGCAGCTTGGTACAGGGGGATTCACCCCTCCACTTT.

The chain couples TRBV19 to TRBJ2-7, with 9 bases matching TRBD1. J gave up 4 bases and V 8 bases, and 0 bases lay outside the gene matches. The CDR3 is 11 residues long. CDR1 LNHDA and CDR2 SQIVND come from the germline V gene (reference sequence). The CDR3: CASGTGYEQYF. CDR3 sequence (DNA): TGTGCCAGTGGGACAGGGTACGAGCAGTACTTC.

The chain carries TRBV9 and TRBJ2-2, with D possibly TRBD2 on 5 matching bases. This CDR3 spans 16 amino acids. Between the trimmed V and J ends, which lost 0 bases and 4 bases, there was a span of 13 bases. Germline CDR1 is SGDLS and CDR2 is YYNGEE. The CDR3 here is CASSVVRASGTGELFF. DNA of the CDR3: TGTGCCAGCAGCGTAGTCCGAGCCAGCGGCACCGGGGAGCTGTTTTTT.

V gene TRBV19 combines with J gene TRBJ2-7; tentative D call: TRBD2 (5 bases). Germline V lookup: CDR1 LNHDA, CDR2 SQIVND (reference sequence). The CDR3 runs to 14 residues. V gave up 6 bases and J gave up 2 bases, with 14 bases separating them. CDR3: CASSFSTGTYEQYF. The CDR3 coding sequence is TGTGCCAGTAGCTTCAGCACGGGGACCTACGAGCAGTACTTC.

The chain uses TRBV4-1 and TRBJ1-1, with no clear D. The germline CDR1 and CDR2 sequences are MGHRA and YSYEKL. V shed 1 base and J shed 2 bases, with 26 bases lying between them. CDR3 length: 20 residues. CDR3 sequence: CASSQVPGLAPYSINTEAFF. The CDR3 nucleotides are TGCGCCAGCAGCCAAGTGCCAGGACTCGCCCCTTATTCCATTAACACTGAAGCTTTCTTT.

The chain uses TRBV5-1 and TRBJ1-3; the D is unclear. V was cut by 7 bases and J by 2 bases, with 13 bases left in between. The CDR3 has 14 amino acids. The V gene's germline CDR1 is SGHRS and CDR2 YFSETQ. The DNA of the CDR3 is TGCGCCAGCTCACTCACAGTGGCTGGAAACACCATATATTTT. Translated, it gives CASSLTVAGNTIYF.

V and J are TRBV28 and TRBJ1-4, with TRBD1 identical over 11 bases. This CDR3 contains 15 residues. Per the germline V gene, CDR1 is MDHEN and CDR2 is SYDVKM. The trim removed 5 bases at V and 8 bases at J, leaving 7 bases unmatched. CDR3 coding DNA: TGTGCCAGCAGTACGGACAGGGGGCGGAGGGAAAAACTGTTTTTT. The encoded protein is CASSTDRGRREKLFF. The full variable domain, its missing parts supplied by reference TRBV28 and TRBJ1-4, is DVKVTQSSRYLVKRTGEKVFLECVQDMDHENMFWYRQDPGLGLRLIYFSYDVKMKEKGDIPEGYSVSREKKERFSLILESASTNQTSMYLCASSTDRGRREKLFFGSGTQLSVL.